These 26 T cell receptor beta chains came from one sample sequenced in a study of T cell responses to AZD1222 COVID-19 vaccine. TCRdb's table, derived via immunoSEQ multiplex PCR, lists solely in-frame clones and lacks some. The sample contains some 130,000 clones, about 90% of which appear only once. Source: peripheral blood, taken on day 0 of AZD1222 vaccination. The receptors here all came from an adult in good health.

The CDR3 DNA reads TGCGCCAGCAGCACCAATGCAATGAACACTGAAGCTTTCTTT. Translation gives CASSTNAMNTEAFF. The gene calls are TRBV5-1 and TRBJ1-1, with D unresolved. Germline CDR1 and CDR2: SGHRS and YFSETQ. There are 14 residues in the CDR3. Trimming removed 4 bases at V and 0 bases at J, with 10 bases between.

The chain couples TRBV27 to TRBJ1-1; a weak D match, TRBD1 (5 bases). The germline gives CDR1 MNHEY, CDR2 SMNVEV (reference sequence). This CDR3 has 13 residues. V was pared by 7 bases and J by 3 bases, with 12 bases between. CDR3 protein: CASTDGAHTEAFF. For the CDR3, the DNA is TGTGCCAGCACCGACGGGGCGCACACTGAAGCTTTCTTT.

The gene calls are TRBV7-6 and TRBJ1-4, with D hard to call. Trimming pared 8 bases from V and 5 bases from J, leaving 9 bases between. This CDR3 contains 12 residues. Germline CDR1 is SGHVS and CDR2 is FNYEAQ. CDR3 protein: CASSGRNEKLFF. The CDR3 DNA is TGTGCCAGCTCCGGCAGGAATGAAAAACTGTTTTTT.

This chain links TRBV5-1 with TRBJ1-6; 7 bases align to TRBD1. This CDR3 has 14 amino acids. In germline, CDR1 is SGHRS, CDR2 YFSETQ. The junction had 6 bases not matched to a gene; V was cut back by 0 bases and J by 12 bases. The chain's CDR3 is CASSLDRGPVPLHF. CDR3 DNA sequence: TGCGCCAGCAGCTTGGACAGGGGCCCAGTACCCCTCCACTTT.

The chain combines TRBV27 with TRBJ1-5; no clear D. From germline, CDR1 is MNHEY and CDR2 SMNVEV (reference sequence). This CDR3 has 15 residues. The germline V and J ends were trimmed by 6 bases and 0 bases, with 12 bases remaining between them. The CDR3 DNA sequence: TGTGCCAGCAGCCCCCTAGGGAATAGCAATCAGCCCCAGCATTTT. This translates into CASSPLGNSNQPQHF.

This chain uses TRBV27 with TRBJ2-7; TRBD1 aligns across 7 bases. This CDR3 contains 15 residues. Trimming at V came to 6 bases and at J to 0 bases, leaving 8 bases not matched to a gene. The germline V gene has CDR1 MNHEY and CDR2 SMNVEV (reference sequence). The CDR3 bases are TGTGCCAGCAGCCCTGGACAGGCGAGCTCCTACGAGCAGTACTTC. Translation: CASSPGQASSYEQYF.

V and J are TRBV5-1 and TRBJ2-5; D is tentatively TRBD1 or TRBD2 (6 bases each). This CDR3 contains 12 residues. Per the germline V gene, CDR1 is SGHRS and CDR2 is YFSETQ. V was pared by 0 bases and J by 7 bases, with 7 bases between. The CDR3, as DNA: TGCGCCAGCAGCTTGGAGGGGGGGACCCAGTACTTC. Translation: CASSLEGGTQYF. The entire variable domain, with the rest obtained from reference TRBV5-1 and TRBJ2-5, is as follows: KAGVTQTPRYLIKTRGQQVTLSCSPISGHRSVSWYQQTPGQGLQFLFEYFSETQRNKGNFPGRFSGRQFSNSRSEMNVSTLELGDSALYLCASSLEGGTQYFGPGTRLLVL.

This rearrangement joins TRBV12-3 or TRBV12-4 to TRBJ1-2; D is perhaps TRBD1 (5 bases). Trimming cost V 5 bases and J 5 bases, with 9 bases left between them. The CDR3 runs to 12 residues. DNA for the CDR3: TGTGCCAGCAGTCTCAGGGTATATGGCTACACCTTC. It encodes CASSLRVYGYTF.

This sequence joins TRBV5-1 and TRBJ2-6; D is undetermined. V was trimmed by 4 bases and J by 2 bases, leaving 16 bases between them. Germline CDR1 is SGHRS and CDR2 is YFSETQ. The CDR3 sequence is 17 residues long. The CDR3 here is CASSKGPDGPGANVLTF. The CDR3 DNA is TGCGCCAGCAGCAAAGGTCCCGACGGCCCTGGGGCCAACGTCCTGACTTTC.

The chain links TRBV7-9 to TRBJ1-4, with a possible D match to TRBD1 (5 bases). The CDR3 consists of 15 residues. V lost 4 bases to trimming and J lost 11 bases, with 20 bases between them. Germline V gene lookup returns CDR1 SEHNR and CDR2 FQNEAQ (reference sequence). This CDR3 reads CASSSNGGGSRKLFF. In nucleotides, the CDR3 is TGTGCCAGCAGCTCCAACGGCGGGGGTTCTAGGAAACTGTTTTTT.

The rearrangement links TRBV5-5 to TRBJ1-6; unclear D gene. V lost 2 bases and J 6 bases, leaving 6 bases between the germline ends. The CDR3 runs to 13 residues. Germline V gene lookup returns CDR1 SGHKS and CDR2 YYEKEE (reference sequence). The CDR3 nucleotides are TGTGCCAGCAGCTTCGACCCTAATTCACCCCTCCACTTT. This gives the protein CASSFDPNSPLHF.

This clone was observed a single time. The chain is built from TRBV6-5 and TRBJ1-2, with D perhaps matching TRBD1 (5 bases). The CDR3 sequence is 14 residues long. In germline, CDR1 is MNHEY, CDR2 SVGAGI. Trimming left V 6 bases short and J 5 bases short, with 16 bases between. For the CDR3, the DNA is TGTGCCAGCAGACCTGACGACAGCCCTTATGGCTACACCTTC. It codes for CASRPDDSPYGYTF.

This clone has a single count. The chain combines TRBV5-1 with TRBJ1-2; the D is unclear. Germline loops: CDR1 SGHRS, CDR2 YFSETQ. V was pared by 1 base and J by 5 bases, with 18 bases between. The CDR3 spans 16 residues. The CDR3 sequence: CASSLYGLGQDYGYTF. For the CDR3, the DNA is TGCGCCAGCAGCTTGTACGGATTAGGTCAGGATTATGGCTACACCTTC.

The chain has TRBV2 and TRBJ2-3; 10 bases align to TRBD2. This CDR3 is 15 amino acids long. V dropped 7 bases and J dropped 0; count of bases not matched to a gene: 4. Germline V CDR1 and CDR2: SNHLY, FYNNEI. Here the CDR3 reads CASIGLAASTDTQYF. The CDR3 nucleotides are TGTGCCAGCATCGGACTAGCGGCTAGCACAGATACGCAGTATTTT.

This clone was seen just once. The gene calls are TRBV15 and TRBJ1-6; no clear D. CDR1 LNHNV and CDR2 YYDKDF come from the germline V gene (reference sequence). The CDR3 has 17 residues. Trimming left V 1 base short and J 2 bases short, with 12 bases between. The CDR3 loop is CATSRGAGSAYNSPLHF. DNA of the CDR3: TGTGCCACCAGCAGAGGAGCGGGGAGTGCCTATAATTCACCCCTCCACTTT.

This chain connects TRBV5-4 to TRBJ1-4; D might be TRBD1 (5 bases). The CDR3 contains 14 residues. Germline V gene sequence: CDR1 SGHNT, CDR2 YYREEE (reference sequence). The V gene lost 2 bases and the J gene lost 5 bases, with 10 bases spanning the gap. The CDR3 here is CASSFERTNEKLFF. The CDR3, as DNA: TGTGCCAGCAGCTTTGAACGGACAAATGAAAAACTGTTTTTT. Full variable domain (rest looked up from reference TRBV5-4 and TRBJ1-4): ETGVTQSPTHLIKTRGQQVTLRCSSQSGHNTVSWYQQALGQGPQFIFQYYREEENGRGNFPPRFSGLQFPNYSSELNVNALELDDSALYLCASSFERTNEKLFFGSGTQLSVL.

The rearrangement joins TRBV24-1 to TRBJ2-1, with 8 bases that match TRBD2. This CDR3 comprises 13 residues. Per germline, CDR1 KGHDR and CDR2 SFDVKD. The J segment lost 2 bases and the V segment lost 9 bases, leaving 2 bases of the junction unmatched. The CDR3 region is CATAGGTYNEQFF. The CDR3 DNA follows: TGTGCCACCGCGGGGGGAACCTACAATGAGCAGTTCTTC.

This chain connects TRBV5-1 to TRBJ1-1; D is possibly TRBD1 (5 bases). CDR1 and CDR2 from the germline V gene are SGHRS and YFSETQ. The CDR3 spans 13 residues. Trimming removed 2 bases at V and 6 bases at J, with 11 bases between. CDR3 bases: TGCGCCAGCAGCTTACCTACGGGGGCTGAAGCTTTCTTT. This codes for CASSLPTGAEAFF. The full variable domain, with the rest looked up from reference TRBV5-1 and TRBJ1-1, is KAGVTQTPRYLIKTRGQQVTLSCSPISGHRSVSWYQQTPGQGLQFLFEYFSETQRNKGNFPGRFSGRQFSNSRSEMNVSTLELGDSALYLCASSLPTGAEAFFGQGTRLTVV.

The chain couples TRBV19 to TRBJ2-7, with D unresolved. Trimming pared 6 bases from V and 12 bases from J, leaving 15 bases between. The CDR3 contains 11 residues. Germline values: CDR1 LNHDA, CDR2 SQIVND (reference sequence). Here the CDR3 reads CASSSGQGRYF. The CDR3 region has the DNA TGTGCCAGTAGCTCAGGCCAAGGACGGTACTTC.

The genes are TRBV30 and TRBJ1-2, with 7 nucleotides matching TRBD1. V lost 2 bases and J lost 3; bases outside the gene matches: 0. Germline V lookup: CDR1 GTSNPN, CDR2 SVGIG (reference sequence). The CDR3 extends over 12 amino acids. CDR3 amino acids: CAWSQGDYGYTF. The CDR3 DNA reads TGTGCCTGGAGTCAGGGGGACTATGGCTACACCTTC. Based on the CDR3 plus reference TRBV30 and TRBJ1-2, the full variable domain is SQTIHQWPATLVQPVGSPLSLECTVEGTSNPNLYWYRQAAGRGLQLLFYSVGIGQISSEVPQNLSASRPQDRQFILSSKKLLLSDSGFYLCAWSQGDYGYTFGSGTRLTVV.

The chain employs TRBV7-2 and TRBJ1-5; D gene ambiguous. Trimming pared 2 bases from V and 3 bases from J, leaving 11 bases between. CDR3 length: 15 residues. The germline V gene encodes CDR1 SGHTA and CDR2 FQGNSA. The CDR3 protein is CASSLSPNYNQPQHF. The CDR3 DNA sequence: TGTGCCAGCAGCTTAAGTCCGAACTACAATCAGCCCCAGCATTTT.

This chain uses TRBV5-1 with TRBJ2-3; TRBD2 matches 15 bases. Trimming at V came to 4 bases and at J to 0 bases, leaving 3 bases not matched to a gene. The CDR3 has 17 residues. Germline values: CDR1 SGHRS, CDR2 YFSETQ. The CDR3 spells CASSRTSGRASTDTQYF. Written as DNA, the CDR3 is TGCGCCAGCAGCCGGACTAGCGGGAGGGCTAGCACAGATACGCAGTATTTT.

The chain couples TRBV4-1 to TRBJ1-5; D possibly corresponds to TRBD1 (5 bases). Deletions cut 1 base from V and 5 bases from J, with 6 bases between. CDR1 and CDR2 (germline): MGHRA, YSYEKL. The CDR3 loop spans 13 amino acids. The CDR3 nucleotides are TGCGCCAGCAGCCAAGTGGGGGATCAGCCCCAGCATTTT. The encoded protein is CASSQVGDQPQHF.

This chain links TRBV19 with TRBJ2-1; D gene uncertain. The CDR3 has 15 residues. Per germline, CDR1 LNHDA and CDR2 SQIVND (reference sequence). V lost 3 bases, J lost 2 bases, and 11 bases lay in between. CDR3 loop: CASSITYEPYNEQFF. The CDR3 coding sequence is TGTGCCAGTAGTATTACGTACGAACCCTACAATGAGCAGTTCTTC.

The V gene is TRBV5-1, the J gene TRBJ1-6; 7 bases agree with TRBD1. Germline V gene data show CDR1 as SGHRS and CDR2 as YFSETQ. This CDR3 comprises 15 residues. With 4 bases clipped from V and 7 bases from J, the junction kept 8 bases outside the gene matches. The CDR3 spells CASSAQGGENSPLHF. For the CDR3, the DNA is TGCGCCAGCAGCGCTCAGGGGGGAGAAAATTCACCCCTCCACTTT. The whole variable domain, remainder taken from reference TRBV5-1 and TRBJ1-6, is KAGVTQTPRYLIKTRGQQVTLSCSPISGHRSVSWYQQTPGQGLQFLFEYFSETQRNKGNFPGRFSGRQFSNSRSEMNVSTLELGDSALYLCASSAQGGENSPLHFGNGTRLTVT.

The CDR3, as DNA: TGTGCCAGCAGTTTATGGGGCGGGAATCCCTACGAGCAGTACTTC. It codes for CASSLWGGNPYEQYF. The V call is TRBV27, the J call TRBJ2-7, with D possibly matching TRBD2 (6 bases). This CDR3 contains 15 residues. V lost 1 base, J lost 2 bases, and 12 bases lay in between. The V gene's germline CDR1 is MNHEY and CDR2 SMNVEV (reference sequence).